Following are 27 T cell receptor beta chains from one sample sequenced in a study of cytomegalovirus exposure and HLA in healthy donors. Researchers ran the PCR with 60 Vbeta and 13 Jbeta primers. Clones were read by immunoSEQ multiplex PCR, and TCRdb kept only the in-frame ones, dropping some. This repertoire shows under 200,000 clones, almost 85% found once; its top ten account for about 0.25%. Specimen: PBMCs. These receptors originate from a boy aged 5-17 years in good health and CMV-seronegative.

The chain employs TRBV29-1 and TRBJ1-1; 8 nucleotides line up with TRBD1. The CDR3 extends over 14 amino acids. CDR1 SQVTM and CDR2 ANQGSEA come from the germline V gene. Unmatched junction bases numbered 5, after V lost 5 bases and J lost 0 bases. The CDR3 region has the DNA TGCAGCGTTAGGACAGGGAGCATGAACACTGAAGCTTTCTTT. Translating gives CSVRTGSMNTEAFF.

This CDR3 reads CASSLDPRANTEAFF. CDR3 nucleotides: TGTGCCAGCAGCTTGGATCCCAGGGCGAACACTGAAGCTTTCTTT. The chain carries TRBV5-4 and TRBJ1-1, with D perhaps TRBD1 (5 bases). CDR1 SGHNT and CDR2 YYREEE come from the germline V gene (reference sequence). This CDR3 has 15 amino acids. V was cut by 0 bases and J by 1 base, with 10 bases left in between.

V gene TRBV19 combines with J gene TRBJ2-2; 14 nucleotides agree with TRBD2. V lost 7 bases, J lost 2 bases, and 6 bases stayed unmatched. This CDR3 region has 17 residues. Per the germline V gene, CDR1 is LNHDA and CDR2 is SQIVND (reference sequence). The CDR3 nucleotides are TGTGCCAGTAAAACGACTAGCGGGGGGGCTAACACCGGGGAGCTGTTTTTT. Amino acid sequence: CASKTTSGGANTGELFF.

The V and J genes are TRBV5-1 and TRBJ2-5, with D possibly TRBD2 on 5 matching bases. The CDR3 runs 16 residues. Germline CDR1 is SGHRS and CDR2 is YFSETQ. The V end lost 1 base, the J end lost 5 bases, and 18 bases lay between the germline ends. CDR3 region: CASSLTPLGPGETQYF. The CDR3 DNA is TGCGCCAGCAGCTTGACGCCCCTAGGTCCGGGGGAGACCCAGTACTTC.

Note on this clone: Its ends do not fully match the called genes, so a read error is possible. The CDR3 DNA reads as TGTGCCGGCAGCCGGGGACAGGGGTTCTCTGGAAACACCATATATTTT. This encodes CAGSRGQGFSGNTIYF. The V call is TRBV7-9, the J call TRBJ1-3, with 10 bases aligning to TRBD1. Germline assignment: CDR1 SEHNR and CDR2 FQNEAQ (reference sequence). This CDR3 is 16 amino acids long.

V usage is TRBV5-4 and J usage is TRBJ1-1; D perhaps matches TRBD1 (5 bases). V was cut by 3 bases and J by 2 bases, with 20 bases left in between. Germline V gene lookup returns CDR1 SGHNT and CDR2 YYREEE (reference sequence). This CDR3 has 17 amino acids. DNA for the CDR3: TGTGCCAGCAGCTCCGGACCTTTGACAGCCCCCAACACTGAAGCTTTCTTT. Encoded protein: CASSSGPLTAPNTEAFF.

The V gene is TRBV19, the J gene TRBJ1-1; TRBD1 matches 8 bases. Germline CDR1 LNHDA, CDR2 SQIVND (reference sequence). This CDR3 spans 16 amino acids. Unmatched junction bases numbered 16, after V lost 7 bases and J lost 6 bases. DNA of the CDR3: TGTGCCAGTAACCTCCCACTATCAGGGGGCGCATCTGAAGCTTTCTTT. Its translation is CASNLPLSGGASEAFF.

This rearrangement joins TRBV6-5 to TRBJ2-7; the match to TRBD1 covers 12 bases. This CDR3 region has 16 residues. Looked up from germline, CDR1 is MNHEY and CDR2 is SVGAGI. V shed 4 bases and J 0 bases; nucleotides not matched to a gene: 4. CDR3: CASSSPGQGASYEQYF. CDR3 DNA sequence: TGTGCCAGCAGTTCTCCGGGACAGGGGGCCTCCTACGAGCAGTACTTC.

The V gene is TRBV7-3, the J gene TRBJ2-2; TRBD2 aligns across 8 bases. CDR3 length: 14 amino acids. CDR1 and CDR2 from the germline V gene are SGHTA and FQGTGA. J lost 4 bases, V lost 5 bases, and 3 bases had no gene match. The CDR3 region is CASSPREGTGELFF. The CDR3 bases are TGTGCCAGCAGCCCACGGGAGGGCACCGGGGAGCTGTTTTTT.

The J gene is TRBJ2-5, the V gene TRBV29-1, with D maybe TRBD2 (5 bases). Judging by the DNA end, TRBJ2-7 fits better; the J call may be wrong. The CDR3 sequence is 12 residues long. Germline loops: CDR1 SQVTM, CDR2 ANQGSEA. CDR3 sequence (DNA): TGCAGCGCGGGCTGGGGAGCCCACGAGCAGTACTTC. Translating gives CSAGWGAHEQYF.

The V gene is TRBV13, the J gene TRBJ1-1; 9 bases fit TRBD1. V gave up 4 bases and J gave up 1 base; unmatched junction bases: 10. CDR3 length: 17 residues. Per germline, CDR1 PRHDT and CDR2 FYEKMQ (reference sequence). This CDR3 reads CASSSRPGQGTNTEAFF. CDR3 DNA: TGTGCCAGCAGCTCGAGGCCGGGACAGGGAACGAACACTGAAGCTTTCTTT. Looking up the rest from reference TRBV13 and TRBJ1-1 gives the full variable domain: AAGVIQSPRHLIKEKRETATLKCYPIPRHDTVYWYQQGPGQDPQFLISFYEKMQSDKGSIPDRFSAQQFSDYHSELNMSSLELGDSALYFCASSSRPGQGTNTEAFFGQGTRLTVV.

This sequence joins TRBV9 and TRBJ2-2; 7 bases match TRBD2. The CDR3 consists of 14 residues. V trimming: 2 bases; J trimming: 7 bases; junction bases outside the gene matches: 5. CDR1 is SGDLS and CDR2 is YYNGEE in the germline V gene. The CDR3 bases are TGTGCCAGCAGCGTCCTAGCGGACTACGGGGAGCTGTTTTTT. It yields the protein CASSVLADYGELFF.

This clone has only a few counts. V gene TRBV7-9 combines with J gene TRBJ1-3; TRBD1 agrees at 7 bases. Germline CDR1 reads SEHNR; CDR2 reads FQNEAQ (reference sequence). The V gene end was trimmed by 5 bases and the J gene end by 0 bases; junction bases not matched to a gene: 7. The CDR3 runs 16 residues. The CDR3 region has the DNA TGTGCCAGCAGCGCTCTGACAGGGTTCTCTGGAAACACCATATATTTT. It specifies CASSALTGFSGNTIYF.

The chain links TRBV5-6 to TRBJ1-4, with D perhaps matching TRBD1 (5 bases). This CDR3 has 13 residues. Germline-derived CDR1 and CDR2 are SGHDT and YYEEEE. The germline V and J ends were trimmed by 2 bases and 8 bases, with 10 bases remaining between them. The CDR3, as DNA: TGTGCCAGCAGCTTTCCGACAGAAGAAAAACTGTTTTTT. Protein product: CASSFPTEEKLFF.

CDR3: CASKGGGNTEAFF. As DNA, the CDR3 is TGTGCCAGCAAGGGCGGGGGGAACACTGAAGCTTTCTTT. The V gene is TRBV7-9, the J gene TRBJ1-1; possible D gene TRBD1, 5 bases. Germline CDR1 SEHNR, CDR2 FQNEAQ (reference sequence). V was trimmed by 7 bases and J by 1 base, leaving 10 bases between them. This CDR3 comprises 13 residues.

V and J are TRBV7-9 and TRBJ1-2; a possible D gene is TRBD1 (5 bases). The CDR3 runs 16 residues. The germline V and J ends were trimmed by 5 bases and 6 bases, with 22 bases remaining between them. Germline lookup yields CDR1 SEHNR and CDR2 FQNEAQ (reference sequence). Here the CDR3 DNA reads TGTGCCAGCAGCGACCAGGGACTGCTTGGGTTGGATGGCTACACCTTC. Translated, it gives CASSDQGLLGLDGYTF.

The CDR3 DNA reads as TGCAGCGGAGCGATCTCTGGGGCCAACGTCCTGACTTTC. It translates to CSGAISGANVLTF. The chain uses TRBV29-1 and TRBJ2-6; D unclear. The CDR3 runs 13 residues. Trimming stripped 7 bases from V and 0 bases from J, with 7 bases between. Germline CDR1 is SQVTM and CDR2 is ANQGSEA.

This sequence joins TRBV11-3 and TRBJ2-7; D gene ambiguous. The CDR3 consists of 12 residues. V shed 0 bases and J shed 4 bases, with 4 bases lying between them. The V gene's germline CDR1 is SGHNT and CDR2 YENEEA. CDR3 coding DNA: TGTGCCAGCAGCTTAGACGGTTACGAGCAGTACTTC. This gives the protein CASSLDGYEQYF.

The genes are TRBV13 and TRBJ1-5; D is unresolved. The length of the CDR3 is 13 residues. Trimming left V 2 bases short and J 4 bases short, with 6 bases between. Germline CDR1 is PRHDT and CDR2 is FYEKMQ (reference sequence). CDR3 in amino acids: CASSLKRNQPQHF. The DNA for the CDR3 is TGTGCCAGCAGCTTAAAACGGAATCAGCCCCAGCATTTT.

The chain combines TRBV7-9 with TRBJ1-2; 8 bases map to TRBD1. The CDR3 loop spans 14 amino acids. Per the germline V gene, CDR1 is SEHNR and CDR2 is FQNEAQ (reference sequence). The trim removed 3 bases at V and 8 bases at J, leaving 8 bases unmatched. The CDR3: CASSFSPGQGGYTF. CDR3 DNA sequence: TGTGCCAGCAGCTTCTCCCCAGGACAGGGAGGCTACACCTTC.

The J gene is TRBJ2-5, the V gene TRBV30; 9 bases agree with TRBD2. This CDR3 is built from 14 residues. In germline, CDR1 is GTSNPN, CDR2 SVGIG (reference sequence). V lost 5 bases, J lost 3 bases, and 7 bases stayed unmatched. The CDR3 reads CAWGGGGAKETQYF. CDR3 DNA: TGTGCCTGGGGTGGCGGGGGGGCTAAAGAGACCCAGTACTTC.

This chain connects TRBV19 to TRBJ2-7; maybe TRBD1 (6 bases). The CDR3 has 13 amino acids. V was trimmed by 2 bases and J by 4 bases, leaving 9 bases between them. Germline lookup yields CDR1 LNHDA and CDR2 SQIVND (reference sequence). Here the CDR3 DNA reads TGTGCCAGTAGTATAACCCAGGGGTACGAGCAGTACTTC. Translating it yields CASSITQGYEQYF. Combining the CDR3 with reference TRBV19 and TRBJ2-7 gives the whole variable domain DGGITQSPKYLFRKEGQNVTLSCEQNLNHDAMYWYRQDPGQGLRLIYYSQIVNDFQKGDIAEGYSVSREKKESFPLTVTSAQKNPTAFYLCASSITQGYEQYFGPGTRLTVT.

This clone has just a few counts. V usage is TRBV9 and J usage is TRBJ2-1; 7 nucleotides match TRBD2. The CDR3 has 15 amino acids. V shed 3 bases, J shed 10 bases, and the junction held 13 bases outside the gene matches. Germline CDR1 reads SGDLS; CDR2 reads YYNGEE. Written as DNA, the CDR3 is TGTGCCAGCAGCGCTTCCGGGACTACGCTTCGGGAGCAGTTCTTC. Translating gives CASSASGTTLREQFF.

The chain carries TRBV4-3 and TRBJ2-3, with 8 bases that match TRBD2. There are 15 residues in the CDR3. CDR1 is LGHNA, CDR2 YSLEER, per germline. J lost 1 base, V lost 1 base, and 1 base had no gene match. CDR3 sequence: CASSQAGGRTDTQYF. CDR3 DNA sequence: TGCGCCAGCAGCCAAGCGGGGGGGCGCACAGATACGCAGTATTTT.

The chain joins TRBV28 to TRBJ1-5, with TRBD1 as a possible D gene (6 bases). The V and J ends lost 6 bases and 3 bases respectively, with 12 bases between them. The CDR3 has 14 amino acids. Per germline, CDR1 MDHEN and CDR2 SYDVKM. CDR3 amino acids: CASRFGQFNQPQHF. The DNA of the CDR3 is TGTGCCAGCAGGTTTGGACAGTTCAATCAGCCCCAGCATTTT.

The chain has TRBV10-2 and TRBJ1-1; the D gene is possibly TRBD1 (5 bases). Per germline, CDR1 WSHSY and CDR2 SAAADI. The V gene lost 4 bases and the J gene lost 4 bases, with 10 bases spanning the gap. The length of the CDR3 is 13 residues. The CDR3 DNA sequence: TGCGCCAGCAGTGTGGGGGGGACCACTGAAGCTTTCTTT. This translates into CASSVGGTTEAFF.

The chain links TRBV19 to TRBJ2-4; D gene uncertain. V was shortened by 1 base and J by 0 bases, with 7 bases between the two germline ends. The CDR3 totals 15 residues. CDR1 is LNHDA, CDR2 SQIVND, per germline (reference sequence). CDR3 coding DNA: TGTGCCAGTAGTATAGGAAGACTAGCCAAAAACATTCAGTACTTC. This encodes CASSIGRLAKNIQYF.